The present entry profiles one T cell receptor (beta chain) with its context. What it recognizes is unknown. No infections or other immune events were documented during collection. The CDR3 contains 20 residues. The V segment lost 0 bases and the J segment 3 bases; nucleotides outside the gene matches: 14. Sequenced by immunoSEQ multiplex PCR; TCRdb stores in-frame clones only, minus some. The data show some 120,000 clones, more than 80% seen once. This entry belongs to a study of identifying expanded T cells in peripheral blood. Study observations and caveats: Roughly two-week clone count variance significantly increased as total template count grew. About 1.2 clones differed between technical replicates, versus roughly 17 and 20 over time.

The material sequenced was blood. This rearrangement joins TRBV23-1 to TRBJ2-3, with TRBD1 matching over 11 bases. TRBV23-1 is identified as an open reading frame with a role that is uncertain. The source of this sequence is a person aged 18 to 75 in good health. CDR3 nucleotides: TGCGCCAGCAGTCAATCTGGGGCAGGACAGGGGGCAAAAGTGACAGATACGCAGTATTTT. This translates into CASSQSGAGQGAKVTDTQYF.